This T cell receptor (beta chain) is drawn from a study of OX40 agonist ivuxolimab in advanced cancers. Study-wide context: Partial responses were achieved by three patients, one with hepatocellular carcinoma and two with cutaneous melanoma.

The CDR3 consists of 13 residues. Germline-derived CDR1 and CDR2 are SGHDN and FVKESK. V gave up 4 bases and J gave up 3 bases, with 10 bases separating them. Only in-frame clones appear in the TCRdb table, and some are missing; sequencing was by immunoSEQ multiplex PCR. The profile shows around 50,000 clones, 83% of them singletons. Broader study findings: The average count of expanded clones was higher among CD8+ T cells than among CD4+.

A remark on this clone: Its specificity is not known. Other DNA sequences in this specimen translate into the identical CDR3.

V and J are TRBV14 and TRBJ2-7; a weak D match, TRBD2 (5 bases). The specimen comprised CD4+ or CD8+ T cells sorted from blood, sampled in a trial of the OX40 agonist ivuxolimab. This receptor was obtained from an adult with an advanced solid tumor such as melanoma, head and neck, liver or kidney cancer. CDR3 sequence reads: CASSPTRHYEQYF. The CDR3 region has the DNA TGTGCCAGCAGCCCAACTAGACACTACGAGCAGTACTTC.